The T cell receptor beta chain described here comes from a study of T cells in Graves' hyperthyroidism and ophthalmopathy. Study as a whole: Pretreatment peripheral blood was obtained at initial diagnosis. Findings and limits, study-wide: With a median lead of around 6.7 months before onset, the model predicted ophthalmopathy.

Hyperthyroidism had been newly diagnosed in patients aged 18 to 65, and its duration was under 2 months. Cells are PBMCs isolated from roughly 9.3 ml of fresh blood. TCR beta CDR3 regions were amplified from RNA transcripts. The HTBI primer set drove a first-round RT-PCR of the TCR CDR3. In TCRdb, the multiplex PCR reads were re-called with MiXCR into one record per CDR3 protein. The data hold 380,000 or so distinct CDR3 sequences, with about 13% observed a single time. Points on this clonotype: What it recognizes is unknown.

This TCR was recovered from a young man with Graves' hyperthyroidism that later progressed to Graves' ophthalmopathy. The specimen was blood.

The CDR3 DNA follows: TGTGCCAGCAGATTAGTGCAGGGCGGTCAGCCCCAGCATTTT. Protein: CASRLVQGGQPQHF. V and J are TRBV28 and TRBJ1-5; TRBD1 might be the D (5 bases). CDR3 length: 14 amino acids. CDR1 is MDHEN and CDR2 is SYDVKM in the germline V gene. V was cut by 6 bases and J by 6 bases, with 15 bases left in between.